The source of this T cell receptor (beta chain) is a study of shared clonotypes between healthy human individuals. This was a deep-level run. Original data processing: Junction-only sequences without quality scores came from ImmunoSEQ, so filtering differed. The method was immunoSEQ multiplex PCR; TCRdb's version includes in-frame clones alone and lacks a portion of them. The V and J calls and clone size come from that table; D and trimming were worked out from the DNA. This sample has about 490,000 clones; more than 65% occur once, and the top ten carry 10% to 15%. Researchers drew on roughly 82 million PBMCs for genomic DNA from unsorted samples. This sequence originates from a woman aged 40 to 55 in good health. Some clones in this sample may be carry-over from other donors' samples. Sequences were obtained from PBMCs.

The CDR3 DNA follows: TGTGCCAGCAGCCCGAGGGGAGGCGGGCAGCCCTACAATGAGCAGTTCTTC. Translating gives CASSPRGGGQPYNEQFF. The chain carries TRBV7-2 and TRBJ2-1; tentatively, D is TRBD2 (6 bases). Germline V lookup: CDR1 SGHTA, CDR2 FQGNSA. V was trimmed by 5 bases and J by 2 bases, leaving 19 bases between them. This CDR3 is built from 17 residues.